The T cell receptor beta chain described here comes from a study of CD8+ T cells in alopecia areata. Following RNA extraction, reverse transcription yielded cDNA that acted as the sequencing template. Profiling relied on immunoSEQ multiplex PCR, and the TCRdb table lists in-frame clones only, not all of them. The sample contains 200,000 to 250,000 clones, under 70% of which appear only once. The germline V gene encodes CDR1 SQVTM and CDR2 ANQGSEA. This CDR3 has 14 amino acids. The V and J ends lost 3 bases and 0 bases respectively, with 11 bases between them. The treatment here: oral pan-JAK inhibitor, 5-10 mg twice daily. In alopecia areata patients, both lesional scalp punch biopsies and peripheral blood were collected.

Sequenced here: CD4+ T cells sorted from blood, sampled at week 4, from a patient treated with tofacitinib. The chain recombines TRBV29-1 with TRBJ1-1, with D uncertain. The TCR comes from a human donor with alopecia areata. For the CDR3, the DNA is TGCAGCGTTGAGACTACCTACATGAACACTGAAGCTTTCTTT. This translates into CSVETTYMNTEAFF.